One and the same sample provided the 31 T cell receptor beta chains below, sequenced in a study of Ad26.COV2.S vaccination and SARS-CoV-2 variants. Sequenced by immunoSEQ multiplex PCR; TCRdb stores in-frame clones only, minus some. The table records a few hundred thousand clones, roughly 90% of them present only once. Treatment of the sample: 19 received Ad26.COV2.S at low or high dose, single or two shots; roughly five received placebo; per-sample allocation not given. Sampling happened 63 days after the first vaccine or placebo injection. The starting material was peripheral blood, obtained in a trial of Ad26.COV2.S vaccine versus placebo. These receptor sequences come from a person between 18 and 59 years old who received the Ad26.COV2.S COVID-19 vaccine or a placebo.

The CDR3 loop reads CASSFGTSIWQFF. The CDR3 bases are TGTGCCAGCAGTTTCGGGACTAGTATTTGGCAGTTCTTC. This chain uses TRBV28 with TRBJ2-1, with 8 positions matching TRBD2. Germline-derived CDR1 and CDR2 are MDHEN and SYDVKM. CDR3 length: 13 residues. J was trimmed by 12 bases and V by 3 bases; bases with no gene match: 7.

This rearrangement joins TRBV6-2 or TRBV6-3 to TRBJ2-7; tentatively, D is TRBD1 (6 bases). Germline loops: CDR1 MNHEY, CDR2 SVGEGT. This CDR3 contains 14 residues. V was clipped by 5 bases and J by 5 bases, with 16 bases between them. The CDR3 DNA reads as TGTGCCAGCAGTACCCCGTGGGACACCCACGAGCAGTACTTC. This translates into CASSTPWDTHEQYF.

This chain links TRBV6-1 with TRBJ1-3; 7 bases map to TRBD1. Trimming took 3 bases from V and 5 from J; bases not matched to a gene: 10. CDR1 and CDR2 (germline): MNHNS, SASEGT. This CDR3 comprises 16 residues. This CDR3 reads CASSDVNRGSRNTIYF. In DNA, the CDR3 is TGTGCCAGCAGTGATGTAAACAGGGGATCACGAAACACCATATATTTT.

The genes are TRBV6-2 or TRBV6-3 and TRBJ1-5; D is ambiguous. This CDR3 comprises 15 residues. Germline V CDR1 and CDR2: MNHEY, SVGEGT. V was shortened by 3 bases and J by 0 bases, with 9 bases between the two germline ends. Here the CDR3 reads CASSYIGNSNQPQHF. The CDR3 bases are TGTGCCAGCAGTTATATCGGGAATAGCAATCAGCCCCAGCATTTT.

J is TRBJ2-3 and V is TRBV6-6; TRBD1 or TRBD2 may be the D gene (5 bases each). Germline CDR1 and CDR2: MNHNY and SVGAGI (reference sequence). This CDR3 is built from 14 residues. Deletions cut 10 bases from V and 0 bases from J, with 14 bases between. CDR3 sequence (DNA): TGTGCCACCATCTTTGGGGGTAGCACAGATACGCAGTATTTT. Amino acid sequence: CATIFGGSTDTQYF.

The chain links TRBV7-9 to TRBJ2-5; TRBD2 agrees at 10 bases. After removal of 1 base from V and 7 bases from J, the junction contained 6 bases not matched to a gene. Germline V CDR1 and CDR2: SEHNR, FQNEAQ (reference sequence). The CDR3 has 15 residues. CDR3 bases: TGTGCCAGCAGCTTAGTTCTTCTAGCGGGGGTGACCCAGTACTTC. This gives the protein CASSLVLLAGVTQYF.

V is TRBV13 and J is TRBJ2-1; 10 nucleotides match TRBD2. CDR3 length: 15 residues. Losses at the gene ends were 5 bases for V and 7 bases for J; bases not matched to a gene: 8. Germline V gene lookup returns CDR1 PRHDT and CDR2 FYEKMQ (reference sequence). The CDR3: CASSRRSGGANEQFF. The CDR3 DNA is TGTGCCAGCAGCCGACGAAGCGGGGGGGCGAATGAGCAGTTCTTC.

The CDR3 bases are TGTGCCAGCAGCTTCCAGGGGGAATTGGGCTACGAGCAGTACTTC. It specifies CASSFQGELGYEQYF. The chain is built from TRBV5-8 and TRBJ2-7; 7 nucleotides align to TRBD1. Looked up from germline, CDR1 is SGHTS and CDR2 is YDEGEE. J lost 3 bases, V lost 2 bases, and 8 bases had no gene match. The CDR3 contains 15 residues.

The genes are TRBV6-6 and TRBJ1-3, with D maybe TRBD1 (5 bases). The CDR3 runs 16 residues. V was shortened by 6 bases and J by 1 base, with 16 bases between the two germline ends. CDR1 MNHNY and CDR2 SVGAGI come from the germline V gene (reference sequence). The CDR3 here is CASRPGPGPSGNTIYF. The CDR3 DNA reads TGTGCCAGCAGGCCGGGTCCAGGGCCTTCTGGAAACACCATATATTTT.

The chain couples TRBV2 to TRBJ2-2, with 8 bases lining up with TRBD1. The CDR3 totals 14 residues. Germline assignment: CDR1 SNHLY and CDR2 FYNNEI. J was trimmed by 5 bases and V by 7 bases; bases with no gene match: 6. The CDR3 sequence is CASMVTGGTGELFF. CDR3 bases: TGTGCCAGCATGGTAACAGGGGGGACCGGGGAGCTGTTTTTT.

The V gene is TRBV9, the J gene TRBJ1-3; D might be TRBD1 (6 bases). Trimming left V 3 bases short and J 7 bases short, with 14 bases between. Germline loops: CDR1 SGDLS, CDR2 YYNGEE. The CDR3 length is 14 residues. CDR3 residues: CASSGTQGLNTIYF. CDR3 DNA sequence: TGTGCCAGCAGCGGGACACAGGGTTTGAACACCATATATTTT.

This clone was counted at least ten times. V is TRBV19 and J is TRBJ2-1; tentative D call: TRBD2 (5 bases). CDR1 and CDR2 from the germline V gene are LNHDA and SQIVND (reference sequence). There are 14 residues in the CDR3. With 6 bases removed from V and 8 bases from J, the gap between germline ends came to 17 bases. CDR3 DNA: TGTGCCAGTAGCAAATCATGGACTGGCGATGAGCAGTTCTTC. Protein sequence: CASSKSWTGDEQFF.

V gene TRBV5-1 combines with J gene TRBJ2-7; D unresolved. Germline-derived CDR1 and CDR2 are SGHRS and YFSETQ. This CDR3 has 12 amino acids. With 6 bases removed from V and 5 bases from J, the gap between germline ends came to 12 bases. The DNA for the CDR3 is TGCGCCAGCAAGGTAGGGTCGAACGAGCAGTACTTC. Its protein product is CASKVGSNEQYF.

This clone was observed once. As DNA, the CDR3 is TGTGCCAGTAGAAGCCTGGTCGGATTGAAGGATACGCAGTATTTT. Its protein is CASRSLVGLKDTQYF. The rearrangement joins TRBV19 to TRBJ2-3, with D unresolved. The CDR3 sequence is 15 residues long. The germline gives CDR1 LNHDA, CDR2 SQIVND (reference sequence). With 6 bases removed from V and 6 bases from J, the gap between germline ends came to 19 bases.

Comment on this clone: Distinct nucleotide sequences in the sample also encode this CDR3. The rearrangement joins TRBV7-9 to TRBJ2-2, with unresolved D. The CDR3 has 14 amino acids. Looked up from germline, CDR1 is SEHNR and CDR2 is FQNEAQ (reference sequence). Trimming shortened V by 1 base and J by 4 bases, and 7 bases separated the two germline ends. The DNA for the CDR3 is TGTGCCAGCAGCTTAGTGGGCGGCACCGGGGAGCTGTTTTTT. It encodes CASSLVGGTGELFF. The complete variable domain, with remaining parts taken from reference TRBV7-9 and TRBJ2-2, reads DTGVSQNPRHKITKRGQNVTFRCDPISEHNRLYWYRQTLGQGPEFLTYFQNEAQLEKSRLLSDRFSAERPKGSFSTLEIQRTEQGDSAMYLCASSLVGGTGELFFGEGSRLTVL.

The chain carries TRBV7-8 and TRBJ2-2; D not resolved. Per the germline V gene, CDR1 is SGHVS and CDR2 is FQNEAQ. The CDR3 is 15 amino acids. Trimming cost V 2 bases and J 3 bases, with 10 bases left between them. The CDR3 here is CASSLYNSYTGELFF. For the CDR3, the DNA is TGTGCCAGCAGCTTATACAACTCCTACACCGGGGAGCTGTTTTTT.

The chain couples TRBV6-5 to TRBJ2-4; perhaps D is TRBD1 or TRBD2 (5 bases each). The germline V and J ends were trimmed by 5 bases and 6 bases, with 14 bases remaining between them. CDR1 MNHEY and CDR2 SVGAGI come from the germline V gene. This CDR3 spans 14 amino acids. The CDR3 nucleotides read TGTGCCAGCAGTCCCCTGGGACCGTTAAACATTCAGTACTTC. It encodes CASSPLGPLNIQYF.

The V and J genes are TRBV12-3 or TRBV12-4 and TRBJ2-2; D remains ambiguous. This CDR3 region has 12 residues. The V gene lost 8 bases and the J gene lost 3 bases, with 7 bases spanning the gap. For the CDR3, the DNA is TGTGCCAGCCGTGGGTACACCGGGGAGCTGTTTTTT. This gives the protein CASRGYTGELFF.

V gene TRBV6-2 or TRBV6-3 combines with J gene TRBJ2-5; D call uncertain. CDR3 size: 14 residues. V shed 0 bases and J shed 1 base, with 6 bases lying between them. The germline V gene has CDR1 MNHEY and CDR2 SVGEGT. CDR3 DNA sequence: TGTGCCAGCAGTTACTCTGGCGGCCAAGAGACCCAGTACTTC. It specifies CASSYSGGQETQYF.

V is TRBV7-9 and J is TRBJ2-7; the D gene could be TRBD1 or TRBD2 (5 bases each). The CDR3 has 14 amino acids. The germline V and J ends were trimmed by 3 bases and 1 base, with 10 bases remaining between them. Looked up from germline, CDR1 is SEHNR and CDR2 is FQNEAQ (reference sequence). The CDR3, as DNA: TGTGCCAGCAGCTTCCAAGAGGGGTCCTACGAGCAGTACTTC. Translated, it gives CASSFQEGSYEQYF.

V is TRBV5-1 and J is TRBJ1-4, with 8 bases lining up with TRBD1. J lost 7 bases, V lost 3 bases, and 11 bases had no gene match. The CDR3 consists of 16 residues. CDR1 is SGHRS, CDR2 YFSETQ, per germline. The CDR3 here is CASSSDAAGGFEKLFF. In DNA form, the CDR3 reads TGCGCCAGCAGCTCCGACGCGGCAGGGGGCTTTGAAAAACTGTTTTTT.

The CDR3 DNA is TGTGCCAGCAGTTTACTCAGGGGCCTCTCCTACGAGCAGTACTTC. This codes for CASSLLRGLSYEQYF. This chain links TRBV27 with TRBJ2-7, with D perhaps matching TRBD1 (6 bases). The CDR3 length is 15 residues. Trimming removed 2 bases at V and 0 bases at J, with 11 bases between. Germline lookup yields CDR1 MNHEY and CDR2 SMNVEV (reference sequence).

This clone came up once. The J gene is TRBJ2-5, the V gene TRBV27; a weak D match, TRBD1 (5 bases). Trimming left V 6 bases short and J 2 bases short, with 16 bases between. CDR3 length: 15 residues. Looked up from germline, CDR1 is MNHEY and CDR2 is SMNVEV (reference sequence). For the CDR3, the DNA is TGTGCCAGCAGAGGGGCCCGCAACAAGCAAGAGACCCAGTACTTC. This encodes CASRGARNKQETQYF.

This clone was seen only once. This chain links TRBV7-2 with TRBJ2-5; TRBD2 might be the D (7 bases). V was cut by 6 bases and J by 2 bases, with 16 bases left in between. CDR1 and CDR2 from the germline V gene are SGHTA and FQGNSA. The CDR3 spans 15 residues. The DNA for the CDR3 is TGTGCCAGCAGTCCGATCGCGGGGGCTCAAGAGACCCAGTACTTC. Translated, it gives CASSPIAGAQETQYF.

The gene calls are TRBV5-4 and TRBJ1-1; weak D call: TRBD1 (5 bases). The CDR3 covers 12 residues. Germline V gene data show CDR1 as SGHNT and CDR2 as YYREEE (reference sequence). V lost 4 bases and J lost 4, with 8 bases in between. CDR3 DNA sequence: TGTGCCAGCAGCGAGGGGTTCACTGAAGCTTTCTTT. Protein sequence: CASSEGFTEAFF.

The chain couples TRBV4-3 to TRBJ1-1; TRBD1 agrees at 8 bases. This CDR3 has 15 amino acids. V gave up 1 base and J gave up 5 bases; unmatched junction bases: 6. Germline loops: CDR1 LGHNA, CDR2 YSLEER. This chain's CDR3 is CASSQAPRGRTEAFF. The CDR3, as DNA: TGCGCCAGCAGCCAAGCGCCCAGGGGGCGTACTGAAGCTTTCTTT.

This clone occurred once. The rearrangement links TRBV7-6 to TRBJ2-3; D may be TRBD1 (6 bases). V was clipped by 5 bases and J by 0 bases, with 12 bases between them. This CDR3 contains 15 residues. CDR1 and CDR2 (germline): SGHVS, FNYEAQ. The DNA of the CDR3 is TGTGCCAGCAGCCCGGACAGAACTAGCACAGATACGCAGTATTTT. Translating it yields CASSPDRTSTDTQYF.

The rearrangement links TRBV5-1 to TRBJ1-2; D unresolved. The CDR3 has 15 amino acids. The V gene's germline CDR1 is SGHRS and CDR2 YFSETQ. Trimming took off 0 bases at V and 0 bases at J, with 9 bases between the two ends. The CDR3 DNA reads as TGCGCCAGCAGCTTGGATGTACTCTCTAACTATGGCTACACCTTC. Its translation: CASSLDVLSNYGYTF.

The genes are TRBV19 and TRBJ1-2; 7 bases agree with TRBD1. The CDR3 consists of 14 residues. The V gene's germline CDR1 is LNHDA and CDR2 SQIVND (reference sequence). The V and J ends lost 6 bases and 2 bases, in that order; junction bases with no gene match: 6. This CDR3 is CASSWGQRNYGYTF. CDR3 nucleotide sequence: TGTGCCAGTAGCTGGGGACAGAGAAACTATGGCTACACCTTC.

The CDR3 nucleotides are TGTGCCAGTAGTACCGACCTCTTGGAGGTGAGGACCGGGGAGCTGTTTTTT. Protein: CASSTDLLEVRTGELFF. The chain links TRBV19 to TRBJ2-2; a weak D match, TRBD2 (5 bases). The CDR3 sequence is 17 residues long. Trimming took 4 bases from V and 5 from J, leaving 20 bases between them. Germline loops: CDR1 LNHDA, CDR2 SQIVND (reference sequence).

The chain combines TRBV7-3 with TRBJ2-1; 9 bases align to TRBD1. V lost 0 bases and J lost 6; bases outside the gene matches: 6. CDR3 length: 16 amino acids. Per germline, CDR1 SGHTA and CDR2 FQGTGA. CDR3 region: CASSLTTGQGGNEQFF. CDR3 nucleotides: TGTGCCAGCAGCTTAACGACGGGACAGGGTGGCAATGAGCAGTTCTTC.